The 13 T cell receptor beta chains presented below share a single source sample, sequenced in a study of blood T cells in healthy people across ages. PCR was performed a second time for roughly 6 to 12 cycles using a sample-barcoded 5' primer and a J-beta primer mix. From the 5' RACE reads, TCRdb called clonotypes with MiXCR, one entry per CDR3 protein. The sample contains roughly 1.7 million distinct CDR3 sequences, roughly 32% of which appear only once. Material for sequencing was blood. The receptors here all came from a woman between 25 and 40 years old in good health.

The rearrangement joins TRBV5-1 to TRBJ2-7, with 11 bases fitting TRBD2. CDR1 is SGHRS and CDR2 is YFSETQ in the germline V gene. With V trimmed by 0 bases and J by 0 bases, 11 bases remained unmatched. The CDR3 totals 19 residues. The CDR3 region has the DNA TGCGCCAGCAGCTTGGAGACTAGCGGGGTCATAATAAGCTCCTACGAGCAGTACTTC. This codes for CASSLETSGVIISSYEQYF.

V gene TRBV4-1 combines with J gene TRBJ2-1; TRBD2 aligns across 10 bases. The CDR3 has 16 amino acids. V was clipped by 1 base and J by 2 bases; unmatched bases: 2. The germline CDR1 and CDR2 sequences are MGHRA and YSYEKL. For the CDR3, the DNA is TGCGCCAGCAGCCAAGCTACTAGCGGGGCCTACAATGAGCAGTTCTTC. Translating gives CASSQATSGAYNEQFF.

This clonotype turned up a few times. The rearrangement links TRBV5-6 to TRBJ2-7; TRBD2 matches at 9 bases. This CDR3 has 15 amino acids. The germline gives CDR1 SGHDT, CDR2 YYEEEE. J was trimmed by 3 bases and V by 2 bases; bases with no gene match: 6. CDR3: CASSLGRGGYYEQYF. CDR3 nucleotide sequence: TGTGCCAGCAGCTTAGGGCGGGGGGGGTACTACGAGCAGTACTTC.

This clonotype was detected only a few times. The rearrangement joins TRBV7-2 to TRBJ2-1; 14 bases align to TRBD2. The CDR3 is made up of 15 amino acids. From germline, CDR1 is SGHTA and CDR2 FQGNSA. The V gene end was trimmed by 4 bases and the J gene end by 8 bases; junction bases not matched to a gene: 4. This chain's CDR3 is CASSWGLAGEDEQFF. The CDR3 DNA sequence: TGTGCCAGCAGCTGGGGACTAGCGGGAGAGGATGAGCAGTTCTTC. The full variable domain, with the rest looked up from reference TRBV7-2 and TRBJ2-1, is GAGVSQSPSNKVTEKGKDVELRCDPISGHTALYWYRQSLGQGLEFLIYFQGNSAPDKSGLPSDRFSAERTGGSVSTLTIQRTQQEDSAVYLCASSWGLAGEDEQFFGPGTRLTVL.

This clonotype was observed a few times. The gene calls are TRBV5-1 and TRBJ2-1; TRBD1 might be the D (5 bases). This CDR3 spans 13 amino acids. The germline V and J ends were trimmed by 4 bases and 15 bases, with 20 bases remaining between them. In germline, CDR1 is SGHRS, CDR2 YFSETQ. CDR3 in DNA: TGCGCCAGCAGCCCCGATGGACAAATCGTACCGTTCTTC. Its translation: CASSPDGQIVPFF.

This clonotype appeared a few times. This chain uses TRBV28 with TRBJ2-3; perhaps TRBD2 as D (6 bases). Trimming removed 6 bases at V and 6 bases at J, with 19 bases between. The CDR3 is 15 residues long. CDR1 and CDR2 from the germline V gene are MDHEN and SYDVKM. CDR3 coding DNA: TGTGCCAGCAGCTCCCCTGAGGGAGGAGCGGATACGCAGTATTTT. It translates to CASSSPEGGADTQYF.

This clonotype has only a few counts. The chain combines TRBV6-1 with TRBJ2-5, with TRBD2 identical over 15 bases. The CDR3 is made up of 15 amino acids. After removal of 6 bases from V and 5 bases from J, the junction contained 4 bases not matched to a gene. Germline V lookup: CDR1 MNHNS, CDR2 SASEGT. The CDR3: CASRVGLAGGETQYF. For the CDR3, the DNA is TGTGCCAGCAGAGTAGGACTAGCGGGAGGGGAGACCCAGTACTTC.

The gene calls are TRBV20-1 and TRBJ2-1; 8 bases match TRBD2. This CDR3 has 16 residues. Germline lookup yields CDR1 DFQATT and CDR2 SNEGSKA (reference sequence). V gave up 4 bases and J gave up 4 bases; unmatched junction bases: 12. The CDR3 region has the DNA TGCAGTGCTAAGAGTCCGGGACTAGTACCTTACAATGAGCAGTTCTTC. Protein sequence: CSAKSPGLVPYNEQFF.

The gene calls are TRBV2 and TRBJ2-3; possibly TRBD1 or TRBD2 for D (7 bases each). The CDR3 is 13 residues long. V was trimmed by 9 bases and J by 2 bases, leaving 12 bases between them. Germline CDR1 reads SNHLY; CDR2 reads FYNNEI. CDR3 DNA sequence: TGTGCCAGAGCGGGACAGCCCACAGATACGCAGTATTTT. It yields the protein CARAGQPTDTQYF.

This clonotype has ten or more counts. The chain links TRBV27 to TRBJ2-7, with a weak D call TRBD2 (6 bases). In germline, CDR1 is MNHEY, CDR2 SMNVEV (reference sequence). The CDR3 loop spans 13 amino acids. V was trimmed by 5 bases and J by 3 bases, leaving 11 bases between them. This chain's CDR3 is CASSPGSGYEQYF. The CDR3 DNA sequence: TGTGCCAGCAGTCCCGGGAGTGGCTACGAGCAGTACTTC.

This clonotype came up a few times. The CDR3 loop is CASSFLRVTSTDTQYF. CDR3 DNA: TGTGCCAGCAGCTTCCTACGCGTAACTAGCACAGATACGCAGTATTTT. V and J are TRBV7-9 and TRBJ2-3; D is ambiguous. Trimming stripped 3 bases from V and 0 bases from J, with 13 bases between. Germline CDR1 reads SEHNR; CDR2 reads FQNEAQ (reference sequence). This CDR3 spans 16 amino acids.

About this clonotype: One end of the junction does not line up with germline, which may come from a read error. The J gene is TRBJ2-7, the V gene TRBV12-3 or TRBV12-4, with TRBD2 as a possible D gene (6 bases). The CDR3 runs 14 residues. This CDR3 reads CTSSLRDFSYEQYF. CDR3 in DNA: TGTACCAGCAGTTTGAGGGACTTCTCCTACGAGCAGTACTTC.

This chain connects TRBV29-1 to TRBJ2-1; 10 bases align to TRBD2. The V and J ends lost 0 bases and 1 base, in that order; junction bases with no gene match: 9. Per germline, CDR1 SQVTM and CDR2 ANQGSEA. The CDR3 consists of 18 residues. CDR3 protein: CSVEDLASGSKSYNEQFF. The CDR3 DNA reads TGCAGCGTTGAAGATCTGGCTAGCGGGAGCAAGTCCTACAATGAGCAGTTCTTC.